The TCR beta chain under discussion was sequenced for a study of blood T cell repertoires in COVID-19. Study details: COVID-19 samples, acute and convalescent, were from the United States, Italy and Spain.

This clone was observed a handful of times. Germline CDR1 is SGHRS and CDR2 is YFSETQ. The CDR3 runs to 18 residues. V dropped 0 bases and J dropped 6 bases, with 22 bases sitting between them. Per the authors' pipeline: Researchers report that nucleated cell counts were estimated from reference gene primer amplification. The data were produced by immunoSEQ multiplex PCR, yet TCRdb's version contains in-frame clones alone and is incomplete. That table gives V, J and clone size, and the DNA gave D and trimming. There are tens of thousands of clones in the sample; less than 95% occur only once, and about 21% lies in the top ten.

This clonotype was obtained from an older man with acute or convalescent COVID-19. The V gene is TRBV5-1, the J gene TRBJ1-5; no clear D gene. The material sequenced was peripheral blood. Here the CDR3 reads CASSLALDREWASQPQHF. CDR3 coding DNA: TGCGCCAGCAGCTTGGCCCTTGATAGGGAGTGGGCAAGTCAGCCCCAGCATTTT.